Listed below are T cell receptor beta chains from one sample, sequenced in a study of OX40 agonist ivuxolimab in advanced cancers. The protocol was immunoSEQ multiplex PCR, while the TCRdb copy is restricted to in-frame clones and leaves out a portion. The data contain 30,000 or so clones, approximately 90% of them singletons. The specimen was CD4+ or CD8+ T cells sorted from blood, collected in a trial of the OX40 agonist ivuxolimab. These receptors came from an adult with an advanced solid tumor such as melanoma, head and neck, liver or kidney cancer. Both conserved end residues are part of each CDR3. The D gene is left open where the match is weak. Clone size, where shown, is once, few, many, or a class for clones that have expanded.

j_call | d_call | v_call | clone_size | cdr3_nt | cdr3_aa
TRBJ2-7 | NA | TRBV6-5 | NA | TGTGCCAGCAGTTACGGTCCTACCTCCTACGAGCAGTACTTC | CASSYGPTSYEQYF
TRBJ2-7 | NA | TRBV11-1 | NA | TGTGCCAGCAGCTTAGCGGGCAGACCCTACGAGCAGTACTTC | CASSLAGRPYEQYF
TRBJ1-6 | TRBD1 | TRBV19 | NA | TGTGCCAGTTCCGGGACAGGGGGCGTCGGCTATAATTCACCCCTCCACTTT | CASSGTGGVGYNSPLHF
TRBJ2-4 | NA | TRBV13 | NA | TGTGCCAGCAGCTTAGAGAGGCACGGCATTCAGTACTTC | CASSLERHGIQYF
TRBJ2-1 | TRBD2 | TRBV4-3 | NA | TGCGCCAGCAGCCAAGACACTAGCGGGAGTATAGGGCAGTTCTTC | CASSQDTSGSIGQFF
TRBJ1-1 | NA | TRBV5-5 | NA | TGTGCCAGCAGCTTGCGAGAGGCTGAAGCTTTCTTT | CASSLREAEAFF
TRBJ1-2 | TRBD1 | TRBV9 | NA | TGTGCCAGCAGCTCTGACCGGGACAGGGGTCGCAGTGGCTACACCTTC | CASSSDRDRGRSGYTF
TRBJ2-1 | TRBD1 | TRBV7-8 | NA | TGTGCCAGCAGCTTACAGGGGGCGGGGTACAATGAGCAGTTCTTC | CASSLQGAGYNEQFF
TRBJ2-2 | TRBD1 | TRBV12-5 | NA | TGTGCTAGTGGTGGACAGGGGGCGTGGACCGGGGAGCTGTTTTTT | CASGGQGAWTGELFF
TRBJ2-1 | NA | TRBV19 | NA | TGTGCCAGTAGCACGGGCAGGGGCAATGAGCAGTTCTTC | CASSTGRGNEQFF
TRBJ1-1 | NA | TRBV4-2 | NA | TGTGCCAGCAGCCAAACTAGGACGGGGAACACTGAAGCTTTCTTT | CASSQTRTGNTEAFF
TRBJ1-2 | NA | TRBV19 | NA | TGTGCCAGTAGTATTTATTGGGGTAGTGACGGCTACACCTTC | CASSIYWGSDGYTF
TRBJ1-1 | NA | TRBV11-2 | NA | TGTGCCAGCAGGGGGCTCATGAACACTGAAGCTTTCTTT | CASRGLMNTEAFF
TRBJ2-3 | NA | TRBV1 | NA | TGCACCAGCAGCCAAGATCCGCCCCGAGCGGGAGGGCCAGATACGCAGTATTTT | CTSSQDPPRAGGPDTQYF
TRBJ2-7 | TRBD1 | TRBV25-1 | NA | TGTGCCAGCAGTGGAGGGACAGCAACCGAGCAGTACTTC | CASSGGTATEQYF
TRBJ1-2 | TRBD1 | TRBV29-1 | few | TGCAGCGTTAACAGGGGGGACTATGGCTACACCTTC | CSVNRGDYGYTF
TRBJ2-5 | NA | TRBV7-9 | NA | TGTGCCAGCAGCTCCCCGGGGGGCCCAGAGACCCAGTACTTC | CASSSPGGPETQYF
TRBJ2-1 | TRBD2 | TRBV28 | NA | TGTGCCAGCAGCATAAGGGCTAGCGGGGGGGCGTCGGGCAATGAGCAGTTCTTC | CASSIRASGGASGNEQFF
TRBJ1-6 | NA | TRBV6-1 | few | TGTGCCAGCAGTGAAGGTTTTATCCACTTT | CASSEGFIHF
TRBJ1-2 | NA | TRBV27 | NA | TGTGCCAGCCGCGCAGGGTTTACGAAGGGCTACACCTTC | CASRAGFTKGYTF
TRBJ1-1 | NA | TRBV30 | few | TGTGCCTGGAGCCCCGGTGATGAAGCTTTCTTT | CAWSPGDEAFF
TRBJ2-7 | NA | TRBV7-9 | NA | TGTGCCAGCAGCTTAGGTCTAGGTTCGGCATCCTACGAGCAGTACTTC | CASSLGLGSASYEQYF